A single sample is the source of the 26 T cell receptor beta chains below, sequenced in a study of T cell responses to AZD1222 COVID-19 vaccine. Assay: immunoSEQ multiplex PCR; the TCRdb copy retains only in-frame clones and omits some. The profile shows under 150,000 clones, about nine tenths of them singletons. The starting material was peripheral blood, obtained 28 days after the second AZD1222 dose. All receptors come from an adult who received the AZD1222 COVID-19 vaccine.

The J gene is TRBJ2-1, the V gene TRBV7-6; 12 bases align to TRBD2. V dropped 5 bases and J dropped 4; count of bases not matched to a gene: 3. Germline-derived CDR1 and CDR2 are SGHVS and FNYEAQ. This CDR3 comprises 15 residues. The CDR3 spells CASSGLAGSYNEQFF. The CDR3 DNA follows: TGTGCCAGCAGCGGACTAGCGGGATCGTACAATGAGCAGTTCTTC.

The gene calls are TRBV3-1 (or the pseudogene TRBV3-2) and TRBJ1-6; D gene unclear. With 1 base removed from V and 6 bases from J, the gap between germline ends came to 1 base. Germline CDR1 and CDR2: LGHDT and YNNKEL (reference sequence). The CDR3 runs 12 residues. The CDR3 sequence: CASSQANSPLHF. CDR3 nucleotides: TGTGCCAGCAGCCAAGCTAATTCACCCCTCCACTTT.

The J gene is TRBJ1-6, the V gene TRBV6-5; D unresolved. Trimming removed 2 bases at V and 0 bases at J, with 2 bases between. This CDR3 comprises 14 residues. Germline CDR1 MNHEY, CDR2 SVGAGI. The CDR3 reads CASSYDSYNSPLHF. CDR3 nucleotides: TGTGCCAGCAGTTACGACTCCTATAATTCACCCCTCCACTTT.

J is TRBJ1-2 and V is TRBV6-1; 8 positions agree with TRBD1. V was clipped by 6 bases and J by 5 bases; unmatched bases: 8. The CDR3 spans 14 residues. Germline V gene lookup returns CDR1 MNHNS and CDR2 SASEGT. CDR3 loop: CASSPSGTGYGYTF. For the CDR3, the DNA is TGTGCCAGCAGCCCCTCCGGGACAGGATATGGCTACACCTTC.

V usage is TRBV7-9 and J usage is TRBJ1-1, with unresolved D. The V and J ends lost 4 bases and 1 base respectively, with 10 bases between them. This CDR3 has 14 residues. Germline-derived CDR1 and CDR2 are SEHNR and FQNEAQ (reference sequence). As DNA, the CDR3 is TGTGCCAGCAGCTATGAGGGCACGAACACTGAAGCTTTCTTT. Translated: CASSYEGTNTEAFF.

This chain joins TRBV2 and TRBJ2-2, with 8 bases fitting TRBD2. Trimming took 3 bases from V and 5 from J; bases not matched to a gene: 5. From germline, CDR1 is SNHLY and CDR2 FYNNEI. The CDR3 spans 15 residues. CDR3 DNA: TGTGCCAGCAGTGAGCTTCGGGGGGGGACCGGGGAGCTGTTTTTT. It is translated as CASSELRGGTGELFF. The variable domain in full, with the rest retrieved from reference TRBV2 and TRBJ2-2, is EPEVTQTPSHQVTQMGQEVILRCVPISNHLYFYWYRQILGQKVEFLVSFYNNEISEKSEIFDDQFSVERPDGSNFTLKIRSTKLEDSAMYFCASSELRGGTGELFFGEGSRLTVL.

The chain joins TRBV7-2 to TRBJ2-1, with TRBD2 matching 12 bases. The length of the CDR3 is 17 residues. The germline V gene encodes CDR1 SGHTA and CDR2 FQGNSA. J gave up 8 bases and V 3 bases, and 11 bases lay outside the gene matches. The CDR3 DNA is TGTGCCAGCAGCTTTTTAGTTCTAGCGGGGGGGACCCATGAGCAGTTCTTC. Residues: CASSFLVLAGGTHEQFF.

The V and J genes are TRBV13 and TRBJ2-1, with 11 bases matching TRBD2. The CDR3 runs to 21 residues. V was clipped by 6 bases and J by 5 bases; unmatched bases: 24. Germline CDR1 and CDR2: PRHDT and FYEKMQ (reference sequence). CDR3 amino acids: CASSLEWGRMDLAGGNNEQFF. For the CDR3, the DNA is TGTGCCAGCAGTCTTGAGTGGGGCAGGATGGACCTAGCGGGAGGAAACAATGAGCAGTTCTTC.

In its sample, this clone was seen once. The V call is TRBV5-1, the J call TRBJ1-6, with TRBD1 matching 9 bases. Germline V gene data show CDR1 as SGHRS and CDR2 as YFSETQ. This CDR3 spans 19 amino acids. After removal of 0 bases from V and 8 bases from J, the junction contained 15 bases not matched to a gene. CDR3 residues: CASSLASGLGTGPDSPLHF. The CDR3 DNA sequence: TGCGCCAGCAGCTTGGCCTCTGGATTAGGGACAGGGCCCGATTCACCCCTCCACTTT.

The chain joins TRBV6-5 to TRBJ2-5; D unclear. CDR1 and CDR2 (germline): MNHEY, SVGAGI. CDR3 length equals 14 residues. Trimming cost V 2 bases and J 1 base, with 8 bases left between them. CDR3 in DNA: TGTGCCAGCAGTTACGGCATACCCCAAGAGACCCAGTACTTC. This codes for CASSYGIPQETQYF.

The J gene is TRBJ1-2, the V gene TRBV5-1; D possibly corresponds to TRBD1 (5 bases). This CDR3 spans 14 amino acids. The V and J ends lost 2 bases and 3 bases respectively, with 11 bases between them. CDR1 SGHRS and CDR2 YFSETQ come from the germline V gene. DNA for the CDR3: TGCGCCAGCAGCTTTGAAGGGGACTACTATGGCTACACCTTC. As protein: CASSFEGDYYGYTF.

This chain links TRBV27 with TRBJ2-7; D may match TRBD1 or TRBD2 (6 bases each). The V gene's germline CDR1 is MNHEY and CDR2 SMNVEV (reference sequence). The CDR3 totals 14 residues. V lost 5 bases and J 2 bases, leaving 13 bases between the germline ends. The CDR3 region is CASSPAGHTYEQYV. CDR3 nucleotides: TGTGCCAGCAGTCCGGCGGGACACACCTACGAGCAGTACGTC.

The V call is TRBV11-2, the J call TRBJ1-3; D unresolved. Germline V gene data show CDR1 as SGHAT and CDR2 as FQNNGV. The CDR3 totals 14 residues. Trimming shortened V by 1 base and J by 0 bases, and 4 bases separated the two germline ends. CDR3 DNA: TGTGCCAGCAGCTTAGGAAGCTCTGGAAACACCATATATTTT. This encodes CASSLGSSGNTIYF.

This clone was seen more than once but under ten times. The chain combines TRBV7-3 with TRBJ2-1, with 13 bases fitting TRBD2. Germline loops: CDR1 SGHTA, CDR2 FQGTGA. The CDR3 extends over 17 amino acids. V trimming: 1 base; J trimming: 6 bases; junction bases outside the gene matches: 6. CDR3 coding DNA: TGTGCCAGCAGCTTAAGGCCGACTAGCGGGAGGACCAATGAGCAGTTCTTC. It translates to CASSLRPTSGRTNEQFF.

The chain recombines TRBV5-8 with TRBJ1-1; TRBD1 is a possible D gene (6 bases). Between the trimmed V and J ends, which lost 0 bases and 5 bases, there was a span of 14 bases. The CDR3 totals 15 residues. Germline assignment: CDR1 SGHTS and CDR2 YDEGEE. This CDR3 is CASSLVGGRGTEAFF. CDR3 DNA sequence: TGTGCCAGCAGCTTGGTAGGGGGACGTGGGACTGAAGCTTTCTTT.

The chain links TRBV6-1 to TRBJ1-4; D uncertain. CDR3 length: 16 amino acids. CDR1 is MNHNS and CDR2 is SASEGT in the germline V gene. Trimming shortened V by 3 bases and J by 7 bases, and 18 bases separated the two germline ends. CDR3: CASSDVPSELGEKLFF. The CDR3 DNA sequence: TGTGCCAGCAGTGACGTGCCTTCGGAATTAGGTGAAAAACTGTTTTTT.

The rearrangement joins TRBV19 to TRBJ1-2, with TRBD1 identical over 8 bases. The V gene end was trimmed by 9 bases and the J gene end by 3 bases; junction bases not matched to a gene: 12. The CDR3 loop spans 15 amino acids. Looked up from germline, CDR1 is LNHDA and CDR2 is SQIVND (reference sequence). DNA for the CDR3: TGTGCCAGCATCGATGGGCAGGGGGCGGACTATGGCTACACCTTC. Its protein is CASIDGQGADYGYTF.

The chain has TRBV13 and TRBJ1-2, with D unclear. V was trimmed by 5 bases and J by 5 bases, leaving 18 bases between them. The CDR3 consists of 15 residues. Per germline, CDR1 PRHDT and CDR2 FYEKMQ (reference sequence). CDR3 region: CASSTLSPVRYGYTF. The DNA for the CDR3 is TGTGCCAGCAGCACCCTAAGTCCCGTTCGATATGGCTACACCTTC.

The rearrangement uses TRBV11-2 and TRBJ2-7; 9 bases map to TRBD1. Trimming removed 1 base from V and 4 bases from J; junction bases left unmatched: 2. Germline V lookup: CDR1 SGHAT, CDR2 FQNNGV. The CDR3 extends over 14 amino acids. The DNA for the CDR3 is TGTGCCAGCAGCTTAGGGACAGGGGTTTACGAGCAGTACTTC. Translating gives CASSLGTGVYEQYF. Full variable domain (remainder filled in from reference TRBV11-2 and TRBJ2-7): EAGVAQSPRYKIIEKRQSVAFWCNPISGHATLYWYQQILGQGPKLLIQFQNNGVVDDSQLPKDRFSAERLKGVDSTLKIQPAKLEDSAVYLCASSLGTGVYEQYFGPGTRLTVT.

The chain links TRBV4-2 to TRBJ2-2; D not certain. The CDR3 runs 14 residues. In germline, CDR1 is LGHNA, CDR2 YNFKEQ. The V end was cut by 0 bases, the J end by 6 bases, with 8 bases between. The CDR3 DNA sequence: TGTGCCAGCAGCCAAGAAAGGCATTCCGGGGAGCTGTTTTTT. This gives the protein CASSQERHSGELFF.

V and J are TRBV10-3 and TRBJ2-7, with TRBD2 as a possible D gene (6 bases). Trimming shortened V by 2 bases and J by 2 bases, and 13 bases separated the two germline ends. The CDR3 extends over 15 amino acids. Germline CDR1 and CDR2: ENHRY and SYGVKD. CDR3 DNA sequence: TGTGCCATCAGTGAGCGGGAGACACATACCTACGAGCAGTACTTC. Translation: CAISERETHTYEQYF.

The CDR3 region has the DNA TGTGCCAGCAGCTTAGGAAGGGGGATGTACGAGCAGTACTTC. Its protein is CASSLGRGMYEQYF. The rearrangement joins TRBV7-2 to TRBJ2-7; D is perhaps TRBD1 (6 bases). V was shortened by 1 base and J by 4 bases, with 11 bases between the two germline ends. Germline-derived CDR1 and CDR2 are SGHTA and FQGNSA. CDR3 length equals 14 residues.

This chain's CDR3 is CSVEGGPSGNTIYF. CDR3 nucleotides: TGCAGCGTTGAGGGGGGGCCCTCTGGAAACACCATATATTTT. This chain joins TRBV29-1 and TRBJ1-3; TRBD1 might be the D (6 bases). The germline V gene has CDR1 SQVTM and CDR2 ANQGSEA. V lost 3 bases, J lost 0 bases, and 9 bases lay in between. The CDR3 runs 14 residues.

This rearrangement joins TRBV6-5 to TRBJ2-1; the D is unclear. This CDR3 is built from 14 residues. Trimming pared 6 bases from V and 2 bases from J, leaving 11 bases between. CDR1 MNHEY and CDR2 SVGAGI come from the germline V gene. CDR3 DNA sequence: TGTGCCAGCAGCCCCTGGGCCCCCTACAATGAGCAGTTCTTC. This codes for CASSPWAPYNEQFF.

The chain employs TRBV28 and TRBJ1-4, with 9 positions matching TRBD1. This CDR3 is 16 amino acids long. After removal of 3 bases from V and 7 bases from J, the junction contained 9 bases not matched to a gene. CDR1 and CDR2 from the germline V gene are MDHEN and SYDVKM. CDR3 sequence reads: CASSFRAGTGIEKLFF. Here the CDR3 DNA reads TGTGCCAGCAGTTTCCGCGCCGGGACAGGGATTGAAAAACTGTTTTTT.

In regard to this clone: Other DNA sequences from this sample encode an identical CDR3 as well. The V and J genes are TRBV12-3 or TRBV12-4 and TRBJ1-1; D is unresolved. V dropped 1 base and J dropped 1 base, with 4 bases sitting between them. The CDR3 spans 13 residues. The CDR3 DNA follows: TGTGCCAGCAGTTTAGGACAGAACACTGAAGCTTTCTTT. Translation gives CASSLGQNTEAFF.